Each of the 27 T cell receptor beta chains below was sequenced from the same sample in a study of patients and donors after allogeneic stem cell transplantation. A single record per CDR3 protein comes from TCRdb applying MiXCR to the RT-PCR reads. Among over 400,000 distinct CDR3 sequences listed, around 15% were seen once. Material for sequencing was blood, either unsorted or a sorted T cell fraction (not recorded which). The receptors shown here come from a human donor who was either an allogeneic HSCT recipient or a stem cell or donor lymphocyte infusion donor (not recorded which). It is not recorded whose cells these are; they may come from a transplant donor.

This chain links TRBV5-1 with TRBJ1-1, with a possible D match to TRBD1 (6 bases). CDR3 size: 14 residues. From germline, CDR1 is SGHRS and CDR2 YFSETQ. V was pared by 2 bases and J by 1 base, with 9 bases between. The CDR3 sequence: CASSFPGANTEAFF. CDR3 in DNA: TGCGCCAGCAGCTTTCCAGGGGCGAACACTGAAGCTTTCTTT.

The sample holds a few counts of this clonotype. The chain uses TRBV5-1 and TRBJ1-1, with D hard to call. The CDR3 sequence is 14 residues long. Germline CDR1 is SGHRS and CDR2 is YFSETQ. Trimming cost V 4 bases and J 5 bases, with 15 bases left between them. CDR3: CASSLREGPTEAFF. CDR3 bases: TGCGCCAGCAGCCTCCGGGAGGGCCCGACTGAAGCTTTCTTT.

The chain joins TRBV2 to TRBJ2-1; D is undetermined. CDR3 length: 13 amino acids. Germline CDR1 and CDR2: SNHLY and FYNNEI. Trimming took off 11 bases at V and 3 bases at J, with 14 bases between the two ends. The CDR3 nucleotides are TGTGCCGGAGCTCCGGGCTACTACAATGAGCAGTTCTTC. Its protein is CAGAPGYYNEQFF.

The V gene is TRBV7-9, the J gene TRBJ1-1, with TRBD1 matching over 9 bases. The germline gives CDR1 SEHNR, CDR2 FQNEAQ (reference sequence). The CDR3 runs to 15 residues. V dropped 5 bases and J dropped 4; count of bases not matched to a gene: 8. In DNA, the CDR3 is TGTGCCAGCAGCGTGGGGACAGGGCTGATCACTGAAGCTTTCTTT. It encodes CASSVGTGLITEAFF. The full variable domain, with the rest looked up from reference TRBV7-9 and TRBJ1-1, is DTGVSQNPRHKITKRGQNVTFRCDPISEHNRLYWYRQTLGQGPEFLTYFQNEAQLEKSRLLSDRFSAERPKGSFSTLEIQRTEQGDSAMYLCASSVGTGLITEAFFGQGTRLTVV.

In its sample, this clonotype was seen a few times. The chain couples TRBV20-1 to TRBJ1-1; TRBD1 is a possible D gene (6 bases). V shed 2 bases and J shed 4 bases, with 17 bases lying between them. The CDR3 has 15 amino acids. Germline V CDR1 and CDR2: DFQATT, SNEGSKA (reference sequence). The CDR3 coding sequence is TGCAGTGCTAGATCGGGGGCTTCAGTAATCACTGAAGCTTTCTTT. As protein: CSARSGASVITEAFF.

This clonotype came up a few times. This rearrangement joins TRBV29-1 to TRBJ2-1; 8 bases are shared with TRBD1. The V gene's germline CDR1 is SQVTM and CDR2 ANQGSEA. CDR3 length: 14 residues. The J segment lost 8 bases and the V segment lost 6 bases, leaving 12 bases of the junction unmatched. The CDR3 loop reads CSVQTGGLIDEQFF. The CDR3 coding sequence is TGCAGCGTCCAAACAGGGGGATTAATCGATGAGCAGTTCTTC.

Only a few counts were recorded for this clonotype. This rearrangement joins TRBV24-1 to TRBJ1-5; D is undetermined. CDR3 length equals 15 residues. The germline V gene encodes CDR1 KGHDR and CDR2 SFDVKD. Trimming stripped 5 bases from V and 1 base from J, with 11 bases between. The DNA for the CDR3 is TGTGCCACCAGTGGGCCCAGAGGGAGCAATCAGCCCCAGCATTTT. It translates to CATSGPRGSNQPQHF.

This clonotype was counted many times. The rearrangement uses TRBV18 and TRBJ1-1, with D possibly TRBD1 on 6 matching bases. From germline, CDR1 is KGHSH and CDR2 LQKENI. The CDR3 runs 13 residues. Trimming pared 5 bases from V and 4 bases from J, leaving 11 bases between. The CDR3 DNA follows: TGTGCCAGCTCAAGGAAAGGGGGCACTGAAGCTTTCTTT. Its protein product is CASSRKGGTEAFF.

There are a few counts of this clonotype. The V and J genes are TRBV4-1 and TRBJ2-7; a weak D match, TRBD2 (6 bases). The germline V gene has CDR1 MGHRA and CDR2 YSYEKL. CDR3 size: 14 residues. V dropped 2 bases and J dropped 2 bases, with 10 bases sitting between them. The CDR3 loop reads CASSQPGTPYEQYF. CDR3 nucleotide sequence: TGCGCCAGCAGCCAACCCGGGACTCCCTACGAGCAGTACTTC.

The chain recombines TRBV18 with TRBJ1-2; D remains unclear. Germline V gene data show CDR1 as KGHSH and CDR2 as LQKENI. V was pared by 6 bases and J by 8 bases, with 22 bases between. This CDR3 has 15 residues. CDR3 sequence (DNA): TGTGCCAGCTCGCCTTGGACGGGTCTGACGGAAGGCTACACCTTC. The encoded protein is CASSPWTGLTEGYTF.

The chain couples TRBV5-6 to TRBJ2-3, with D perhaps given as TRBD1 or TRBD2 (6 bases each). The CDR3 contains 17 residues. Germline CDR1 SGHDT, CDR2 YYEEEE. The ends were cut back, 0 bases at V and 8 bases at J, with 22 bases in the middle. The CDR3 DNA reads TGTGCCAGCAGCTTGGCCTCAAAGGGCAAGGGGGGAGGTACGCAGTATTTT. Protein: CASSLASKGKGGGTQYF.

CDR3 in amino acids: CASSVRDRAMETQYF. CDR3 nucleotide sequence: TGTGCCAGCAGCGTGAGGGACAGGGCCATGGAGACCCAGTACTTC. The gene calls are TRBV9 and TRBJ2-5; 9 bases agree with TRBD1. The germline gives CDR1 SGDLS, CDR2 YYNGEE. J was trimmed by 5 bases and V by 2 bases; bases with no gene match: 7. The length of the CDR3 is 15 residues.

This rearrangement joins TRBV6-2 or TRBV6-3 to TRBJ2-1; D uncertain. V gave up 7 bases and J gave up 6 bases, with 19 bases separating them. The CDR3 runs 15 residues. Germline values: CDR1 MNHEY, CDR2 SVGEGT. CDR3 sequence (DNA): TGTGCCAGCACCGAACGCAGAAAGGGATCCAATGAGCAGTTCTTC. Its protein product is CASTERRKGSNEQFF.

This clonotype came up a few times. This chain connects TRBV20-1 to TRBJ2-5, with D perhaps TRBD2 (5 bases). This CDR3 is built from 14 residues. Per germline, CDR1 DFQATT and CDR2 SNEGSKA (reference sequence). V lost 1 base and J lost 3, with 12 bases in between. In nucleotides, the CDR3 is TGCAGTGCTAGAGGAGGGCCTAGGGAAGAGACCCAGTACTTC. Translated, it gives CSARGGPREETQYF.

In its sample, this clonotype was seen a few times. The rearrangement links TRBV5-1 to TRBJ1-2, with 12 bases matching TRBD1. V shed 1 base, J shed 4 bases, and the junction held 14 bases outside the gene matches. CDR3 size: 19 residues. The germline V gene encodes CDR1 SGHRS and CDR2 YFSETQ. The CDR3 nucleotides are TGCGCCAGCAGCTTGAGAGATCCGGGACAGGGGGCTGTTGGCTATGGCTACACCTTC. Its translation is CASSLRDPGQGAVGYGYTF.

This clonotype was picked up many times. The chain links TRBV11-2 to TRBJ1-6; no firm D call. The CDR3 covers 15 residues. The germline V and J ends were trimmed by 5 bases and 6 bases, with 14 bases remaining between them. Germline CDR1 SGHAT, CDR2 FQNNGV. For the CDR3, the DNA is TGTGCCAGCAGCCCGCCCCATATGAGTAATTCACCCCTCCACTTT. Translated, it gives CASSPPHMSNSPLHF.

In this sample, this clonotype turned up a few times. The chain combines TRBV20-1 with TRBJ2-1; D gene ambiguous. This CDR3 is 16 amino acids long. From germline, CDR1 is DFQATT and CDR2 SNEGSKA (reference sequence). V lost 3 bases to trimming and J lost 4 bases, with 19 bases between them. Here the CDR3 reads CSARSFPPPAYNEQFF. CDR3 sequence (DNA): TGCAGTGCTAGGTCGTTCCCTCCCCCGGCTTACAATGAGCAGTTCTTC.

The rearrangement links TRBV9 to TRBJ1-5; D perhaps matches TRBD1 (5 bases). V gave up 3 bases and J gave up 3 bases, with 10 bases separating them. The CDR3 is 14 amino acids. CDR1 and CDR2 from the germline V gene are SGDLS and YYNGEE. CDR3 bases: TGTGCCAGCAGCGCCTGGGGGTTCAATCAGCCCCAGCATTTT. This sequence encodes CASSAWGFNQPQHF.

This rearrangement joins TRBV7-3 to TRBJ2-3, with 13 bases that match TRBD2. Germline V CDR1 and CDR2: SGHTA, FQGTGA. V lost 1 base and J lost 5; bases outside the gene matches: 6. The CDR3 has 17 residues. This CDR3 reads CASSLRGLAGLGDTQYF. CDR3 DNA: TGTGCCAGCAGCTTAAGGGGACTAGCGGGACTTGGAGATACGCAGTATTTT.

In its sample, this clonotype was seen many times. Written as DNA, the CDR3 is TGTGCCAGCAGCCAAGGAGAGACCCAGTACTTC. Protein sequence: CASSQGETQYF. The V call is TRBV3-1, the J call TRBJ2-5; no reliable D call. Germline CDR1 LGHDT, CDR2 YNNKEL (reference sequence). This CDR3 has 11 residues. Trimming cost V 1 base and J 4 bases, with 1 base left between them.

The sample holds a few counts of this clonotype. The junction shows a germline mismatch at one end, possibly a read error. This rearrangement joins TRBV20-1 to TRBJ2-7; 9 bases align to TRBD1. CDR1 DFQATT and CDR2 SNEGSKA come from the germline V gene (reference sequence). The CDR3 contains 12 residues. CDR3 sequence (DNA): TGCAGTGCTAGAGATGTGACAGGGGGATTTGGCTTC. Its translation: CSARDVTGGFGF.

Only a few counts were recorded for this clonotype. The genes are TRBV9 and TRBJ2-3, with D perhaps matching TRBD2 (5 bases). The CDR3 length is 14 residues. CDR1 and CDR2 (germline): SGDLS, YYNGEE. Trimming removed 6 bases at V and 2 bases at J, with 13 bases between. CDR3 DNA: TGTGCCAGCACGAGGGCACCACTCACAGATACGCAGTATTTT. Encoded protein: CASTRAPLTDTQYF. Variable domain in full (rest from reference TRBV9 and TRBJ2-3): DSGVTQTPKHLITATGQRVTLRCSPRSGDLSVYWYQQSLDQGLQFLIQYYNGEERAKGNILERFSAQQFPDLHSELNLSSLELGDSALYFCASTRAPLTDTQYFGPGTRLTVL.

The table lists this clonotype with many counts. This chain joins TRBV5-1 and TRBJ1-2; the D gene is possibly TRBD1 (6 bases). With 6 bases removed from V and 2 bases from J, the gap between germline ends came to 14 bases. The germline gives CDR1 SGHRS, CDR2 YFSETQ. CDR3 size: 14 residues. CDR3 sequence: CASTATTGNYGYTF. The CDR3 DNA follows: TGCGCCAGCACCGCCACTACAGGGAACTATGGCTACACCTTC. The whole variable domain, filled in from reference TRBV5-1 and TRBJ1-2, reads KAGVTQTPRYLIKTRGQQVTLSCSPISGHRSVSWYQQTPGQGLQFLFEYFSETQRNKGNFPGRFSGRQFSNSRSEMNVSTLELGDSALYLCASTATTGNYGYTFGSGTRLTVV.

CDR3 sequence: CSAGTGGNIQYF. CDR3 DNA: TGCAGCGCCGGGACAGGGGGAAACATTCAGTACTTC. The V call is TRBV29-1, the J call TRBJ2-4; 11 bases agree with TRBD1. Germline CDR1 reads SQVTM; CDR2 reads ANQGSEA. There are 12 residues in the CDR3. After removal of 7 bases from V and 6 bases from J, the junction contained 2 bases not matched to a gene.

This clonotype was picked up a small number of times. This chain connects TRBV20-1 to TRBJ1-2; D remains unclear. Germline V CDR1 and CDR2: DFQATT, SNEGSKA (reference sequence). Trimming removed 4 bases from V and 7 bases from J, with 4 bases in between. The CDR3 covers 9 residues. The CDR3 protein is CSAKVGYTF. CDR3 coding DNA: TGCAGTGCTAAAGTTGGCTACACCTTC.

This clonotype was observed a handful of times. J is TRBJ2-1 and V is TRBV5-1, with 9 bases lining up with TRBD2. The V gene's germline CDR1 is SGHRS and CDR2 YFSETQ. Trimming took 4 bases from V and 5 from J; bases not matched to a gene: 10. This CDR3 region has 16 residues. The CDR3 DNA reads TGCGCCAGCAGCCCGGTGGTAGCGGGGGACGACAATGAGCAGTTCTTC. It translates to CASSPVVAGDDNEQFF.

This clonotype was observed a few times. The V call is TRBV29-1, the J call TRBJ1-1, with D possibly TRBD1 on 6 matching bases. Germline V gives CDR1 SQVTM, CDR2 ANQGSEA. This CDR3 has 14 amino acids. The V and J ends lost 4 bases and 0 bases respectively, with 12 bases between them. CDR3 DNA sequence: TGCAGCGTTGCCTCGGACAGTGTGAACACTGAAGCTTTCTTT. Amino acid sequence: CSVASDSVNTEAFF.